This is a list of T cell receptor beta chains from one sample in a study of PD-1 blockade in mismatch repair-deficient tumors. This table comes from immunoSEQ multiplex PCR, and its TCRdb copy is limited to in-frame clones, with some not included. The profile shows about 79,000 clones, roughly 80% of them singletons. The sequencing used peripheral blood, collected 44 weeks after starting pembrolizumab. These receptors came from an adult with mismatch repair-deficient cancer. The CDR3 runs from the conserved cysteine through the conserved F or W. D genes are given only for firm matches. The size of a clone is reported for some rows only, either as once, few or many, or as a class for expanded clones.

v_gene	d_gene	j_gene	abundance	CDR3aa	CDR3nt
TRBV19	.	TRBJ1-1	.	CASSERGNTEAFF	TGTGCCAGTAGCGAGAGGGGGAACACTGAAGCTTTCTTT
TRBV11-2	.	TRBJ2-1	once	CASTPDHEQFF	TGTGCCAGCACCCCGGATCATGAGCAGTTCTTC
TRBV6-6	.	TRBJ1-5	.	CASMSRVGGNQPQHF	TGTGCCAGCATGTCCAGGGTGGGTGGCAATCAGCCCCAGCATTTT
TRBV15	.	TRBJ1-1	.	CATSSPFHLGVGTEAFF	TGTGCCACCAGCAGCCCCTTCCATCTCGGGGTTGGCACTGAAGCTTTCTTT
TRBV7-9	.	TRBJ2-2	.	CASSSQVNTGELFF	TGTGCCAGCAGTTCCCAGGTTAACACCGGGGAGCTGTTTTTT
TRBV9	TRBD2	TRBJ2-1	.	CASSPRLAGVANEQFF	TGTGCCAGCAGCCCTCGACTAGCGGGAGTTGCCAATGAGCAGTTCTTC
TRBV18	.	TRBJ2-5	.	CASSPSIGRGETQYF	TGTGCCAGCTCACCATCTATCGGCAGGGGAGAGACCCAGTACTTC
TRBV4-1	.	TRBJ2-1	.	CASSQGPEQSNEQFF	TGCGCCAGCAGCCAAGGGCCCGAGCAGAGCAATGAGCAGTTCTTC
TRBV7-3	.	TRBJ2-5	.	CASSRRGGQETQYF	TGTGCCAGCAGCCGGCGGGGCGGCCAAGAGACCCAGTACTTC
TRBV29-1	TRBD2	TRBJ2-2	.	CSVSVAGVTGELFF	TGCAGCGTTTCGGTAGCGGGAGTTACCGGGGAGCTGTTTTTT
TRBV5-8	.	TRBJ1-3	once	CASSLLGGSGNTIYF	TGTGCCAGCAGCCTACTCGGCGGCTCTGGAAACACCATATATTTT
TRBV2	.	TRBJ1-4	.	CASNLGRPTTNEKLFF	TGTGCCAGCAACCTCGGACGGCCTACAACTAATGAAAAACTGTTTTTT
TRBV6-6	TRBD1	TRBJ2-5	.	CASSYTPTGDQETQYF	TGTGCCAGCAGTTACACCCCGACAGGGGATCAAGAGACCCAGTACTTC
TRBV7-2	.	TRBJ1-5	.	CASSLRTGQPQHF	TGTGCCAGCAGCTTACGGACGGGTCAGCCCCAGCATTTT
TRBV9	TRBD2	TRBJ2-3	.	CASSVVPGLAGSASTDTQYF	TGTGCCAGCAGCGTCGTCCCGGGACTAGCGGGATCCGCTAGCACAGATACGCAGTATTTT
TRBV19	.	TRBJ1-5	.	CANLLRGPYSNQPQHF	TGTGCCAATCTCCTGAGGGGCCCTTATAGCAATCAGCCCCAGCATTTT
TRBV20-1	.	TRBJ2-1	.	CSAFLDQRWFF	TGCAGTGCTTTTTTGGACCAGCGCTGGTTCTTC
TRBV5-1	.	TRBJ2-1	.	CASSTTTSSYNEQFF	TGCGCCAGCAGCACGACTACTAGCTCCTACAATGAGCAGTTCTTC
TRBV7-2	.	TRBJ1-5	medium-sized	CASSLRGYSNQPQHF	TGTGCCAGCAGCTTACGGGGTTATAGCAATCAGCCCCAGCATTTT
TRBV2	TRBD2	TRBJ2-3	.	CASSRLAGALDTQYF	TGTGCCAGCAGCCGACTAGCGGGAGCCTTGGATACGCAGTATTTT
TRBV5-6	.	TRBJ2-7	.	CASTLGGIRDEQYF	TGTGCCAGCACCCTAGGCGGGATTAGAGACGAGCAATACTTC
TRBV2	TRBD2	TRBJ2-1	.	CATSGSRINEQFF	TGTGCCACCAGCGGGAGTCGCATCAATGAGCAGTTCTTC
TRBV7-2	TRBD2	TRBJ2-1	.	CASSLEGTSGQFF	TGTGCCAGCAGCTTAGAGGGGACTAGCGGGCAGTTCTTC
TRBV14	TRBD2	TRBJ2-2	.	CASSQDSSGRGTGELFF	TGTGCCAGCAGCCAAGATTCTAGCGGGAGAGGTACCGGGGAGCTGTTTTTT
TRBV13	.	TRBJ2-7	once	CASSLGLAYAPYEQYF	TGTGCCAGCAGCTTAGGGCTAGCGTATGCCCCCTACGAGCAGTACTTC
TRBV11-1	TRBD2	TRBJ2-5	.	CASSLAGVQETQYF	TGTGCCAGCAGTCTAGCGGGAGTACAAGAGACCCAGTACTTC
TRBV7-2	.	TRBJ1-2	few	CASSASSRDLRNGYTF	TGTGCCAGCAGCGCATCCAGCCGGGACCTTCGGAATGGCTACACCTTC
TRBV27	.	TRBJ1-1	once	CASSLFRGTEAFF	TGTGCCAGTAGTTTATTCAGGGGAACTGAAGCTTTCTTT
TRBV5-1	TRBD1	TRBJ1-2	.	CASSAGQGVIGYTF	TGCGCCAGCAGCGCCGGACAGGGGGTAATCGGCTACACCTTC
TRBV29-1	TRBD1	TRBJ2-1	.	CFGQGVNNEQFF	TGCTTCGGACAGGGCGTTAACAATGAGCAGTTCTTC